This note documents a single T cell receptor (beta chain) sequence. Original methodology: Counts of nucleated cells, estimated from reference gene primer amplification, were obtained. Clones were read by immunoSEQ multiplex PCR, and TCRdb kept only the in-frame ones, dropping some. That table supplies the V and J calls and clone size; D and trimming were determined from the DNA. Found here are around 290,000 clones, approximately 86% of them singletons; the top ten hold over 10%. The germline CDR1 and CDR2 sequences are SGHRS and YFSETQ. There are 14 residues in the CDR3. V dropped 6 bases and J dropped 2 bases, with 14 bases sitting between them. The Seattle patients joined while their infection was active and were tracked longitudinally afterward. The entry originates in a study of blood T cell repertoires in COVID-19. The wider study: The analysed material was cDNA or gDNA that came from T cells, B-cell-depleted T cells, or PBMCs.

The source material was peripheral blood. This chain uses TRBV5-1 with TRBJ1-1; D uncertain. The clonotype originates from a woman in her 70s with COVID-19, enrolled during active disease. CDR3 residues: CASNRGGQNTEAFF. The CDR3 region has the DNA TGCGCCAGCAACCGGGGAGGCCAAAACACTGAAGCTTTCTTT. Using reference TRBV5-1 and TRBJ1-1 for the parts outside the CDR3, the full variable domain is KAGVTQTPRYLIKTRGQQVTLSCSPISGHRSVSWYQQTPGQGLQFLFEYFSETQRNKGNFPGRFSGRQFSNSRSEMNVSTLELGDSALYLCASNRGGQNTEAFFGQGTRLTVV.